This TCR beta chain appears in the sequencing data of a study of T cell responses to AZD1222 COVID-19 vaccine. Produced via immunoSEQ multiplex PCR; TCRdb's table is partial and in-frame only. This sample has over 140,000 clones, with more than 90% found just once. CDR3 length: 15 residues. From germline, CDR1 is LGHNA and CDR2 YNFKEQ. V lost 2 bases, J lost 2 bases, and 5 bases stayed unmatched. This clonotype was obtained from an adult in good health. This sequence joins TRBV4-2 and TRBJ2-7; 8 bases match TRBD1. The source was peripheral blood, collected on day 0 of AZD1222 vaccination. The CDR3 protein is CASSQTGQATYEQYF. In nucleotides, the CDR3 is TGTGCCAGCAGCCAAACGGGACAGGCCACCTACGAGCAGTACTTC.